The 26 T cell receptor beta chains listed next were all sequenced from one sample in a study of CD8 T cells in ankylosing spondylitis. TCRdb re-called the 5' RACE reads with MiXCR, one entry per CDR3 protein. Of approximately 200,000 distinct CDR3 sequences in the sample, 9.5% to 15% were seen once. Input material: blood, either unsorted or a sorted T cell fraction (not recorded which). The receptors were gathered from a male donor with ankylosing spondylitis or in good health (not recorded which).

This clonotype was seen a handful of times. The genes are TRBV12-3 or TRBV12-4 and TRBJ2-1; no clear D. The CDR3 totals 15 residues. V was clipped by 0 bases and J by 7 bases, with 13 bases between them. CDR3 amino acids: CASSLAATPLNEQFF. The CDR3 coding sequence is TGTGCCAGCAGTTTAGCGGCAACTCCATTGAATGAGCAGTTCTTC.

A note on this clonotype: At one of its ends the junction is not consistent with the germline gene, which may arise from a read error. This CDR3 reads CASSQSLGLAGFYGQYF. The CDR3 DNA reads TGTGCCAGCAGCCAATCCCTGGGACTAGCGGGCTTCTACGGGCAGTACTTC. This chain links TRBV4-2 with TRBJ2-7; TRBD2 aligns across 12 bases. Germline lookup yields CDR1 LGHNA and CDR2 YNFKEQ. The CDR3 is 17 residues long.

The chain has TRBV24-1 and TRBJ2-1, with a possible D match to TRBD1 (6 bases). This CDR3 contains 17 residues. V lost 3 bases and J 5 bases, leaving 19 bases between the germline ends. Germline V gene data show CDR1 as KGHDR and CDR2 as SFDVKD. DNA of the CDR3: TGTGCCACCAGTGATGCACGCCGGACAGTGGGTAACAATGAGCAGTTCTTC. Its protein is CATSDARRTVGNNEQFF.

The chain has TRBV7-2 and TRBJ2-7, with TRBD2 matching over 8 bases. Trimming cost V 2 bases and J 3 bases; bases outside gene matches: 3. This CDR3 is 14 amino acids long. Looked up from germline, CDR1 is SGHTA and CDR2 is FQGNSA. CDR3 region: CASSLTGGFYEQYF. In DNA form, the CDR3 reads TGTGCCAGCAGCTTAACGGGAGGGTTCTACGAGCAGTACTTC.

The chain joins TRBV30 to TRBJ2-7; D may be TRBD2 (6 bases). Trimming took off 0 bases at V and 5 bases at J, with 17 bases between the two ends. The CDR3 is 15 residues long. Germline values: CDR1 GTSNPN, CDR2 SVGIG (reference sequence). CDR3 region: CAWSVGTAPYDEQYF. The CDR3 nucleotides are TGTGCCTGGAGTGTCGGGACTGCTCCTTACGACGAGCAGTACTTC.

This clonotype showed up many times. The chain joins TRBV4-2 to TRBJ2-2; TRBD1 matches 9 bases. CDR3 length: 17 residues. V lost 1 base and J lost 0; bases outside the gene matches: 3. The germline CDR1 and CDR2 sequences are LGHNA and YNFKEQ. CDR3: CASSQGGQGANTGELFF. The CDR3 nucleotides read TGTGCCAGCAGCCAAGGGGGACAGGGCGCGAACACCGGGGAGCTGTTTTTT.

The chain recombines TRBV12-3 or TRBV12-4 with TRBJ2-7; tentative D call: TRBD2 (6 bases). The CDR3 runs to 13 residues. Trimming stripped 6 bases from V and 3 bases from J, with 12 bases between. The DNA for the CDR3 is TGTGCCAGCAGGTCGGGAGAGGACTACGAGCAGTACTTC. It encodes CASRSGEDYEQYF.

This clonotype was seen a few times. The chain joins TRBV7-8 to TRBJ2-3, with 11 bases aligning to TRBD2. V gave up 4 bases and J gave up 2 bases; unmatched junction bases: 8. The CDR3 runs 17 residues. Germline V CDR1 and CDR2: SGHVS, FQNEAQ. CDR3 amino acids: CASSSPGTSGYTDTQYF. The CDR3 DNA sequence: TGTGCCAGCAGCTCACCGGGGACTAGCGGATACACAGATACGCAGTATTTT.

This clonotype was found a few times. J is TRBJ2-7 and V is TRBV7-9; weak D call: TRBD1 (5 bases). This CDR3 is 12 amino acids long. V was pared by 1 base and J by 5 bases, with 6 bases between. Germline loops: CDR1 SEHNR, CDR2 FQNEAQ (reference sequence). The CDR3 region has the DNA TGTGCCAGCAGCTTAGAAGGGGACGAGCAGTACTTC. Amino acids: CASSLEGDEQYF.

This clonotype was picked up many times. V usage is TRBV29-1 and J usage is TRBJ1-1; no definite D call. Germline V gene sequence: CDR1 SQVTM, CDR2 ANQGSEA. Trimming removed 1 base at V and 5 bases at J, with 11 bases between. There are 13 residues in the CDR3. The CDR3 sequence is CSVEGWSTTEAFF. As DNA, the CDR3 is TGCAGCGTTGAAGGGTGGTCGACTACTGAAGCTTTCTTT.

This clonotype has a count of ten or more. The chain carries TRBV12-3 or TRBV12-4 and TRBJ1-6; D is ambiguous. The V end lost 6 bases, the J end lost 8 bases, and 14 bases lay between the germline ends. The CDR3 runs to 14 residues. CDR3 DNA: TGTGCCAGCAGCCCCGGGCCGCCGGATTCACCCCTCCACTTT. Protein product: CASSPGPPDSPLHF.

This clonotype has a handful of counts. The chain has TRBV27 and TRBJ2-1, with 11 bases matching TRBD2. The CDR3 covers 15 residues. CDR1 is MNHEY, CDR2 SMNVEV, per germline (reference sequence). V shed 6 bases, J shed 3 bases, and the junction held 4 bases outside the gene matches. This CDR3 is CASSQGTSGYNEQFF. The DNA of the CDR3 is TGTGCCAGCAGCCAGGGGACTAGCGGCTACAATGAGCAGTTCTTC.

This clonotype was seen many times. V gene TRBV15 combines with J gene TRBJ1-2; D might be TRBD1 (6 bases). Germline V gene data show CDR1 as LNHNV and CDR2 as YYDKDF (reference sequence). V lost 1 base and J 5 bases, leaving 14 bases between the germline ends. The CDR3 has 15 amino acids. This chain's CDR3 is CATSRARGRRYGYTF. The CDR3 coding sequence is TGTGCCACCAGCAGAGCCCGGGGGCGGAGGTATGGCTACACCTTC.

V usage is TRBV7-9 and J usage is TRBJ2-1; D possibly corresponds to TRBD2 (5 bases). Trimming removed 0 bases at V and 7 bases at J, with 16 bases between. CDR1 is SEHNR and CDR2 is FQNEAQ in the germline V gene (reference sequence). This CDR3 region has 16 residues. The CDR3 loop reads CASSLAGAPVRNEQFF. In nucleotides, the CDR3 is TGTGCCAGCAGCTTAGCGGGAGCCCCAGTGAGGAATGAGCAGTTCTTC.

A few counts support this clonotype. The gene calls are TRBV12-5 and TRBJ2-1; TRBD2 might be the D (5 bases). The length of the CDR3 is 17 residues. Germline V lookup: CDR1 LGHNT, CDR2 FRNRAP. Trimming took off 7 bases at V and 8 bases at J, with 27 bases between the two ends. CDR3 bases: TGTGCTAGTGCCCCCGAAGGAGCGGTAATACCGTACGATGAGCAGTTCTTC. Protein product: CASAPEGAVIPYDEQFF.

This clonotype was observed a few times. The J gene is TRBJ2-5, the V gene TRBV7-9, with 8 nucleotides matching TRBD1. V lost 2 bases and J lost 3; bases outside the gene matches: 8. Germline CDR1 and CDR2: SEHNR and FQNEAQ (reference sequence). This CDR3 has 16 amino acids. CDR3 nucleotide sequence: TGTGCCAGCAGCTTAACTTTTGGACAGGGCGAAGAGACCCAGTACTTC. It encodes CASSLTFGQGEETQYF.

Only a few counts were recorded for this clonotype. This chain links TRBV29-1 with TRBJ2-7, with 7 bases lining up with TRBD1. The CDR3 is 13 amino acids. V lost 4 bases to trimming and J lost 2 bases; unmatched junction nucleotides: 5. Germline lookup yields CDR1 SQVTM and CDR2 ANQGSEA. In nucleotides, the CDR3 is TGCAGCGTTGGCAGGACAGGTCCCTACGAGCAGTACTTC. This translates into CSVGRTGPYEQYF.

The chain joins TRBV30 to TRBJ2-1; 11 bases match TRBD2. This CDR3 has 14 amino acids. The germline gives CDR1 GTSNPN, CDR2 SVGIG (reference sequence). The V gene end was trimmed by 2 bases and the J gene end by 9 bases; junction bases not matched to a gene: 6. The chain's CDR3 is CAWSYSGGVTEQFF. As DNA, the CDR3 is TGTGCCTGGAGTTATAGCGGGGGGGTAACTGAGCAGTTCTTC.

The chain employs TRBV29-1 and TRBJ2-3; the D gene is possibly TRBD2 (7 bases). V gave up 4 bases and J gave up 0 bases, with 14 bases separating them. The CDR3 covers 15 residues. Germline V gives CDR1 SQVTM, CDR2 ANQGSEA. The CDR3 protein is CSVAGAGDSTDTQYF. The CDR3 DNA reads TGCAGCGTTGCGGGGGCGGGGGATAGCACAGATACGCAGTATTTT.

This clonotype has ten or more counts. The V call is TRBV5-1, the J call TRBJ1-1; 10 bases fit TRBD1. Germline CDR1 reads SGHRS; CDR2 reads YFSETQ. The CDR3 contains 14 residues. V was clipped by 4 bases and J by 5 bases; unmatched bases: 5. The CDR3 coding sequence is TGCGCCAGCAGCCTGGGACAGGGGCGAACTGAAGCTTTCTTT. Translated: CASSLGQGRTEAFF. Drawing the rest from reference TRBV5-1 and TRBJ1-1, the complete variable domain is KAGVTQTPRYLIKTRGQQVTLSCSPISGHRSVSWYQQTPGQGLQFLFEYFSETQRNKGNFPGRFSGRQFSNSRSEMNVSTLELGDSALYLCASSLGQGRTEAFFGQGTRLTVV.

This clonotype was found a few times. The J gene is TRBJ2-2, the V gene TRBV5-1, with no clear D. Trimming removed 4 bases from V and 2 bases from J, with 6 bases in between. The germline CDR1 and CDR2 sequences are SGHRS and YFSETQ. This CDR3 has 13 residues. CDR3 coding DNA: TGCGCCAGCAGCGTCAAAAACACCGGGGAGCTGTTTTTT. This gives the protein CASSVKNTGELFF.

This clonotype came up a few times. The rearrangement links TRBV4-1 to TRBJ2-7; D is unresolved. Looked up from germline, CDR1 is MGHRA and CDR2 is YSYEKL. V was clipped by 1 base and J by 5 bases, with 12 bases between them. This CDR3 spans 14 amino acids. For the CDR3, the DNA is TGCGCCAGCAGCCAAGTGAACAGCTTTAACGAGCAGTACTTC. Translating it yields CASSQVNSFNEQYF.

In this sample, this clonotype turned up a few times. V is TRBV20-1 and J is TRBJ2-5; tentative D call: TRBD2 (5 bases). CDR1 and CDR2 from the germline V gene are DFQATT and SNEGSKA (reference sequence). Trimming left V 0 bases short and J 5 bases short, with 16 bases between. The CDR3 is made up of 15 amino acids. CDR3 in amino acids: CSARDPGRGVETQYF. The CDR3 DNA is TGCAGTGCTAGAGACCCCGGTCGGGGAGTTGAGACCCAGTACTTC.

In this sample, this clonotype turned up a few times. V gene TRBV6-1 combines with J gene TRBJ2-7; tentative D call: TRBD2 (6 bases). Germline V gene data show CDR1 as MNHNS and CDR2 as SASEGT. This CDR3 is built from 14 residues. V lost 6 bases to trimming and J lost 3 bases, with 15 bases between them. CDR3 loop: CASSPGVADYEQYF. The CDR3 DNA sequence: TGTGCCAGCAGCCCGGGAGTGGCAGACTACGAGCAGTACTTC.

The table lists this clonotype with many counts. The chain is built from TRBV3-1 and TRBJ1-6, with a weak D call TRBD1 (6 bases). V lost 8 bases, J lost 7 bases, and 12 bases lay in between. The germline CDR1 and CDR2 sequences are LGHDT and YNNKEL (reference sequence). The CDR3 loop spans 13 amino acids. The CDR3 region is CASRTALNSPLHF. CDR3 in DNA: TGTGCCAGCCGGACAGCCTTGAATTCACCCCTCCACTTT.

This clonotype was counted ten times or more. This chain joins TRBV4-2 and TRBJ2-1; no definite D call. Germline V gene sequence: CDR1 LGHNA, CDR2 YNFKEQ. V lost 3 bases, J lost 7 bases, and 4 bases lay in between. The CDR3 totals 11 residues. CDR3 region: CASSHWNEQFF. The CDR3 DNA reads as TGTGCCAGCAGCCACTGGAATGAGCAGTTCTTC.